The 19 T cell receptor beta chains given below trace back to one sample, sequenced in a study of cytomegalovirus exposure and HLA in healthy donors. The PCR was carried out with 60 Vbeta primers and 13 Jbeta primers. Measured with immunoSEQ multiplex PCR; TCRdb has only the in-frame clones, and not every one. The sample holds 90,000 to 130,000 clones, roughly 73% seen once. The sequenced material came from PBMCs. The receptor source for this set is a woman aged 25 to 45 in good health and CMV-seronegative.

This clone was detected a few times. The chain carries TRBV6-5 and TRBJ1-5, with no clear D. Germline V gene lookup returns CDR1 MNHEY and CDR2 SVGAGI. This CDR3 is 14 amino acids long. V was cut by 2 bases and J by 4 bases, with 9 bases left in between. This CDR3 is CASSYGSRNQPQHF. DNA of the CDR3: TGTGCCAGCAGTTACGGTTCCAGGAATCAGCCCCAGCATTTT.

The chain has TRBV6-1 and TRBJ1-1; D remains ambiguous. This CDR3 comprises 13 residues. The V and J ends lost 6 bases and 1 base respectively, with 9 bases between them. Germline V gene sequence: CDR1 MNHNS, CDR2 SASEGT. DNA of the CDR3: TGTGCCAGCAGGCCAACAGCGAACACTGAAGCTTTCTTT. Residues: CASRPTANTEAFF.

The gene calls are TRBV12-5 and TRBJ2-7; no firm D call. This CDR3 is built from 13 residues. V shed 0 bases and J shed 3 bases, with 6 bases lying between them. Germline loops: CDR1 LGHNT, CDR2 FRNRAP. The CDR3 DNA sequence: TGTGCTAGTGGTTTGGTAACGAGCTACGAGCAGTACTTC. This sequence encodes CASGLVTSYEQYF.

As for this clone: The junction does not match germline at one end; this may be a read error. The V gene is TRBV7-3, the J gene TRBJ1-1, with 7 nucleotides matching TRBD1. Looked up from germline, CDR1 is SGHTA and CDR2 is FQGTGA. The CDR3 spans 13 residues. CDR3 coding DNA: TGTGCCAGCAGATTAACAGGGGACACTGAAGCTTTCTTT. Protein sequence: CASRLTGDTEAFF.

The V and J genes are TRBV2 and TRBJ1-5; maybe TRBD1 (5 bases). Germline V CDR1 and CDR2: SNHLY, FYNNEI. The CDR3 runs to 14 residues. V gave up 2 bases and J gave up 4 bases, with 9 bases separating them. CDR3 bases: TGTGCCAGCAGTGAATTCGGGGGGAATCAGCCCCAGCATTTT. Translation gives CASSEFGGNQPQHF.

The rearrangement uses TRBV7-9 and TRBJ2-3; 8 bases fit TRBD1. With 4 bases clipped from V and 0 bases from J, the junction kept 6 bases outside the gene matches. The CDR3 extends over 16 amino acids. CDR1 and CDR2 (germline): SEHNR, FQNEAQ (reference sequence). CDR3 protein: CASSSHRGTSTDTQYF. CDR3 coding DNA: TGTGCCAGCAGCTCTCACAGGGGGACGAGCACAGATACGCAGTATTTT.

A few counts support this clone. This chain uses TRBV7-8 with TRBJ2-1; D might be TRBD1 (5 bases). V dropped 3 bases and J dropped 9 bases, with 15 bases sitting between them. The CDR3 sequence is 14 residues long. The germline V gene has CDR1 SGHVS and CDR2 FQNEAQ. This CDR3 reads CASSFEDQGTEQFF. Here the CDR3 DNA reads TGTGCCAGCAGCTTTGAAGACCAGGGCACTGAGCAGTTCTTC.

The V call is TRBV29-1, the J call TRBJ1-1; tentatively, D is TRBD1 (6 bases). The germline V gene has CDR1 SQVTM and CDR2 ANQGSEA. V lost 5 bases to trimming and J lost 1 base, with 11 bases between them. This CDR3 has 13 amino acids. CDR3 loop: CSVIEGGNTEAFF. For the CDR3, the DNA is TGCAGCGTTATAGAAGGGGGGAACACTGAAGCTTTCTTT.

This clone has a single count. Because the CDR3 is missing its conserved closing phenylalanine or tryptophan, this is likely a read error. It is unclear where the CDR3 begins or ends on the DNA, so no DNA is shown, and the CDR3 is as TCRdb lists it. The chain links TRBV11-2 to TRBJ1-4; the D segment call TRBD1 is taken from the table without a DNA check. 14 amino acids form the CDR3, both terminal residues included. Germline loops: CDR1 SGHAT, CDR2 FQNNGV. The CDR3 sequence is CASSSQDRVTQEFV.

The CDR3 here is CASSLGGTGSLEQYF. The CDR3 DNA reads TGCGCCAGCAGCTTGGGGGGGACAGGATCTTTGGAGCAGTACTTC. This chain links TRBV5-1 with TRBJ2-7, with 8 nucleotides matching TRBD1. The CDR3 has 15 amino acids. Trimming cost V 0 bases and J 7 bases; bases outside gene matches: 9. Germline values: CDR1 SGHRS, CDR2 YFSETQ.

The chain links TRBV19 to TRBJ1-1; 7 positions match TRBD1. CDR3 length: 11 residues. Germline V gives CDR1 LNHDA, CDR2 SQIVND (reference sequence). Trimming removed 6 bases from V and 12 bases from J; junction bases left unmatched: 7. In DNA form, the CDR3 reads TGTGCCAGTAGAAAGACAGGGTTGTCTTTCTTT. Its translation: CASRKTGLSFF.

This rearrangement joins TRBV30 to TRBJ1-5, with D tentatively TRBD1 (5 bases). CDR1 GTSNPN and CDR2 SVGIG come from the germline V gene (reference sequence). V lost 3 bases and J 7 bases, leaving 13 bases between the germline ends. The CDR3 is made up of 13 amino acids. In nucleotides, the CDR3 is TGTGCCTGGAGCGGATCTCAGGGCCAGCCCCAGCATTTT. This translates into CAWSGSQGQPQHF.

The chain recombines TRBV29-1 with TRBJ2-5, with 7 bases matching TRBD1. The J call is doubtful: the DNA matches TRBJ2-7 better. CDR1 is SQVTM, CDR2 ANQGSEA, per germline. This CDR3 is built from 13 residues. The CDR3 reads CSVETGSSYEQYF. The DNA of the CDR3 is TGCAGCGTTGAGACAGGGAGTTCCTACGAGCAGTACTTC.

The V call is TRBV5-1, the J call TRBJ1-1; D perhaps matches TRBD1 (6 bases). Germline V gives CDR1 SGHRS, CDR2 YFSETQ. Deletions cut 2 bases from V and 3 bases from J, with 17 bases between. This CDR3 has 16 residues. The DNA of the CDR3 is TGCGCCAGCAGCTTCCTCAATGGACAGCCTTACACTGAAGCTTTCTTT. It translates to CASSFLNGQPYTEAFF.

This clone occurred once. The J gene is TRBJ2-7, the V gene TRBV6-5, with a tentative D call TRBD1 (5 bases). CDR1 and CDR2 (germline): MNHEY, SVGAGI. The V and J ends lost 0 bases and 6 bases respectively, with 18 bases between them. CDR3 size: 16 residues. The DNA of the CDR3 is TGTGCCAGCAGTTACTCGATGTTCAGGGAACCATCCGAGCAGTACTTC. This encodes CASSYSMFREPSEQYF.

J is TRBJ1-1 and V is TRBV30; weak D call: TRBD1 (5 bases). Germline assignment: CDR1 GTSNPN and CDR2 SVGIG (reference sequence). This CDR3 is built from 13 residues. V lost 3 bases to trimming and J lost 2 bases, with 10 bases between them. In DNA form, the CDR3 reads TGTGCCTGGAGCTCCGACAGCAACACTGAAGCTTTCTTT. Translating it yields CAWSSDSNTEAFF.

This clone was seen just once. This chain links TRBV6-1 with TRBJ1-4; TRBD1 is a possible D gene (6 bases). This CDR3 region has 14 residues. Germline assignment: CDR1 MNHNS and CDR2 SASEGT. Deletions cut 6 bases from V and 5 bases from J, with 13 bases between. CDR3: CASSTDSYNEKLFF. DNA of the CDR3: TGTGCCAGCAGCACGGACAGTTACAATGAAAAACTGTTTTTT.

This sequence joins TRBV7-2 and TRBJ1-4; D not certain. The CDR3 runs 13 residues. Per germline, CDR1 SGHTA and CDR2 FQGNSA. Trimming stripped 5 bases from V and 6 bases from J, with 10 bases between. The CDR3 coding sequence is TGTGCCAGCAGCCCGCCGAGTTATGAAAAACTGTTTTTT. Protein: CASSPPSYEKLFF.

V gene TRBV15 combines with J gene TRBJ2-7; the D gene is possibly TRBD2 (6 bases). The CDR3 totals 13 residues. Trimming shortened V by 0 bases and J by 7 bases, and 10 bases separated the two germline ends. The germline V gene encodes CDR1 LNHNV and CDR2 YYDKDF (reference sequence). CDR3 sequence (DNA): TGTGCCACCAGCAGAGATTGGGCGGGAGAGCAGTACTTC. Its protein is CATSRDWAGEQYF. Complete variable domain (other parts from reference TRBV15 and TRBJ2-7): DAMVIQNPRYQVTQFGKPVTLSCSQTLNHNVMYWYQQKSSQAPKLLFHYYDKDFNNEADTPDNFQSRRPNTSFCFLDIRSPGLGDTAMYLCATSRDWAGEQYFGPGTRLTVT.